These 29 T cell receptor beta chains were all obtained from the same sample, sequenced in a study of cytomegalovirus exposure and HLA in healthy donors. Primers for the PCR totalled 60 Vbeta and 13 Jbeta. Profiling relied on immunoSEQ multiplex PCR, and the TCRdb table lists in-frame clones only, not all of them. The repertoire has approximately 130,000 clones, around 75% of them found once; the top ten carry about 3%. The sequenced sample was PBMCs. The receptor set was obtained from a man younger than 45 in good health and CMV-seronegative.

This chain connects TRBV19 to TRBJ1-1, with a tentative D call TRBD1 (6 bases). V lost 5 bases, J lost 4 bases, and 8 bases lay in between. The CDR3 is 12 residues long. Germline CDR1 and CDR2: LNHDA and SQIVND (reference sequence). The CDR3 nucleotides are TGTGCCAGTAGTCGGGGGGCCACTGAAGCTTTCTTT. It encodes CASSRGATEAFF.

CDR3 protein: CASSTGTFTDTQYF. In nucleotides, the CDR3 is TGTGCCAGTAGTACTGGGACTTTCACAGATACGCAGTATTTT. V gene TRBV19 combines with J gene TRBJ2-3; the D gene is possibly TRBD2 (6 bases). There are 14 residues in the CDR3. Trimming pared 4 bases from V and 2 bases from J, leaving 10 bases between. The germline V gene has CDR1 LNHDA and CDR2 SQIVND (reference sequence).

The chain employs TRBV13 and TRBJ2-5, with D possibly TRBD2 on 5 matching bases. The CDR3 is made up of 15 amino acids. Germline V lookup: CDR1 PRHDT, CDR2 FYEKMQ (reference sequence). V shed 10 bases and J shed 5 bases, with 23 bases lying between them. CDR3 sequence: CATNFGPGGWETQYF. CDR3 nucleotide sequence: TGTGCCACCAACTTCGGCCCCGGCGGGTGGGAGACCCAGTACTTC.

This clone was found a few times. This chain uses TRBV27 with TRBJ2-2, with a possible D match to TRBD2 (5 bases). CDR3 length: 16 residues. V lost 5 bases, J lost 4 bases, and 17 bases lay in between. Germline V CDR1 and CDR2: MNHEY, SMNVEV (reference sequence). The CDR3 nucleotides are TGTGCCAGCAGTGTCAGCGGACCGCCCTTCACCGGGGAGCTGTTTTTT. This gives the protein CASSVSGPPFTGELFF.

Of note for this clone: Different DNA sequences within this sample yield the same CDR3. The J gene is TRBJ2-7, the V gene TRBV18; 11 nucleotides align to TRBD2. Germline V gene sequence: CDR1 KGHSH, CDR2 LQKENI. This CDR3 region has 14 residues. Unmatched junction bases numbered 1, after V lost 3 bases and J lost 3 bases. CDR3 region: CASSPGTSGYEQYF. The CDR3 DNA reads TGTGCCAGCTCACCCGGGACTAGCGGCTACGAGCAGTACTTC.

This chain links TRBV27 with TRBJ2-7; 15 nucleotides line up with TRBD2. The J segment lost 5 bases and the V segment lost 5 bases, leaving 7 bases of the junction unmatched. The CDR3 runs 16 residues. The V gene's germline CDR1 is MNHEY and CDR2 SMNVEV (reference sequence). CDR3 residues: CASSPGTSGRWNEQYF. The CDR3 DNA is TGTGCCAGCAGTCCAGGGACTAGCGGGAGGTGGAACGAGCAGTACTTC.

The chain is built from TRBV5-5 and TRBJ2-7; 8 positions agree with TRBD2. CDR3 length: 15 amino acids. V trimming: 0 bases; J trimming: 0 bases; junction bases outside the gene matches: 2. Germline loops: CDR1 SGHKS, CDR2 YYEKEE (reference sequence). The CDR3 sequence is CASSLETSASYEQYF. For the CDR3, the DNA is TGTGCCAGCAGCTTGGAGACTAGCGCCTCCTACGAGCAGTACTTC.

The rearrangement links TRBV15 to TRBJ1-3; D is ambiguous. The CDR3 is 16 residues long. In germline, CDR1 is LNHNV, CDR2 YYDKDF (reference sequence). The V end lost 4 bases, the J end lost 0 bases, and 13 bases lay between the germline ends. The CDR3 protein is CATSMFGEASGNTIYF. CDR3 sequence (DNA): TGTGCCACCAGCATGTTCGGGGAAGCCTCTGGAAACACCATATATTTT.

The chain joins TRBV4-2 to TRBJ1-3, with 11 bases matching TRBD1. Germline assignment: CDR1 LGHNA and CDR2 YNFKEQ. This CDR3 has 16 amino acids. The junction had 5 bases not matched to a gene; V was cut back by 3 bases and J by 4 bases. The CDR3 DNA is TGTGCCAGCAGCCATGGGGACAGGGGGGCGGGAAACACCATATATTTT. It encodes CASSHGDRGAGNTIYF.

The genes are TRBV20-1 and TRBJ2-7; D perhaps matches TRBD1 (8 bases). Germline V CDR1 and CDR2: DFQATT, SNEGSKA (reference sequence). The V end lost 8 bases, the J end lost 6 bases, and 14 bases lay between the germline ends. The CDR3 is 11 residues long. DNA for the CDR3: TGCAGTAAAACAGGGGGGGCCGAGCAGTACTTC. Protein: CSKTGGAEQYF.

This clone occurred a few times. This sequence joins TRBV5-1 and TRBJ2-1, with D possibly TRBD2 on 5 matching bases. The CDR3 has 15 residues. With 2 bases removed from V and 8 bases from J, the gap between germline ends came to 17 bases. CDR1 SGHRS and CDR2 YFSETQ come from the germline V gene. The CDR3 DNA sequence: TGCGCCAGCAGCTTATGGACTCCTCACTCGGATGAGCAGTTCTTC. Protein: CASSLWTPHSDEQFF.

This clone was seen a few times. This rearrangement joins TRBV4-3 to TRBJ2-7, with a tentative D call TRBD1 (6 bases). CDR3 size: 16 residues. V was trimmed by 0 bases and J by 3 bases, leaving 15 bases between them. Germline V lookup: CDR1 LGHNA, CDR2 YSLEER. CDR3 protein: CASSQDQNRALYEQYF. For the CDR3, the DNA is TGCGCCAGCAGCCAAGATCAAAACAGGGCACTCTACGAGCAGTACTTC.

V usage is TRBV5-3 and J usage is TRBJ2-3, with 9 bases that match TRBD1. TRBV5-3 is an ORF, and what it does is uncertain. The CDR3 has 17 amino acids. Trimming at V came to 4 bases and at J to 0 bases, leaving 9 bases not matched to a gene. The CDR3 sequence: CARSGGTGPASTDTQYF. The CDR3 DNA sequence: TGTGCCAGAAGCGGGGGGACAGGGCCAGCTAGCACAGATACGCAGTATTTT.

The chain links TRBV6-1 to TRBJ1-5; D is unresolved. CDR1 MNHNS and CDR2 SASEGT come from the germline V gene. CDR3 length: 16 residues. Between the trimmed V and J ends, which lost 2 bases and 9 bases, there was a span of 20 bases. As DNA, the CDR3 is TGTGCCAGCAGTGAATTGTCCCGAATAGAAGGAGGGCCCCAGCATTTT. It is translated as CASSELSRIEGGPQHF.

The rearrangement uses TRBV19 and TRBJ1-5; D may be TRBD1 (5 bases). Trimming took 7 bases from V and 6 from J, leaving 19 bases between them. Germline V gives CDR1 LNHDA, CDR2 SQIVND (reference sequence). The CDR3 is 15 amino acids. CDR3 nucleotides: TGTGCCAGTAATCTGATGGAGGGGCTGGGTCAGCCCCAGCATTTT. Amino acids: CASNLMEGLGQPQHF.

The chain has TRBV30 and TRBJ1-5, with D hard to call. The CDR3 extends over 13 amino acids. CDR1 is GTSNPN and CDR2 is SVGIG in the germline V gene (reference sequence). V was pared by 0 bases and J by 2 bases, with 5 bases between. The CDR3 region is CAWSVLRNQPQHF. CDR3 coding DNA: TGTGCCTGGAGTGTTCTCCGCAATCAGCCCCAGCATTTT.

This clone was counted only a few times. This chain joins TRBV7-2 and TRBJ2-4; the D is unclear. The germline gives CDR1 SGHTA, CDR2 FQGNSA. The CDR3 sequence is 16 residues long. Between the trimmed V and J ends, which lost 1 base and 1 base, there was a span of 11 bases. CDR3 nucleotide sequence: TGTGCCAGCAGCTTAGGGCTAGACGGGGCCAAAAACATTCAGTACTTC. This encodes CASSLGLDGAKNIQYF. Full variable domain (missing parts from reference TRBV7-2 and TRBJ2-4): GAGVSQSPSNKVTEKGKDVELRCDPISGHTALYWYRQSLGQGLEFLIYFQGNSAPDKSGLPSDRFSAERTGGSVSTLTIQRTQQEDSAVYLCASSLGLDGAKNIQYFGAGTRLSVL.

The V gene is TRBV25-1, the J gene TRBJ2-3; tentatively, D is TRBD2 (6 bases). Trimming removed 9 bases at V and 1 base at J, with 11 bases between. The CDR3 has 13 amino acids. Germline lookup yields CDR1 MGHDK and CDR2 SYGVNS. DNA of the CDR3: TGTGCCAGTTCCGGGACTGGCACAGATACGCAGTATTTT. It encodes CASSGTGTDTQYF.

This rearrangement joins TRBV11-2 to TRBJ2-3; 12 bases are shared with TRBD2. CDR3 length: 15 residues. The junction had 11 bases not matched to a gene; V was cut back by 10 bases and J by 6 bases. Germline V lookup: CDR1 SGHAT, CDR2 FQNNGV. The chain's CDR3 is CATQYRLAGADTQYF. As DNA, the CDR3 is TGTGCCACACAGTACCGACTAGCGGGAGCGGATACGCAGTATTTT.

The V and J genes are TRBV27 and TRBJ1-5; 8 bases map to TRBD1. In germline, CDR1 is MNHEY, CDR2 SMNVEV (reference sequence). The CDR3 covers 16 residues. J lost 9 bases, V lost 8 bases, and 18 bases had no gene match. This CDR3 reads CASGDRGTGRTPPQHF. CDR3 sequence (DNA): TGTGCCAGCGGGGACAGAGGGACAGGCCGTACCCCGCCCCAGCATTTT.

J is TRBJ2-7 and V is TRBV11-2, with 12 nucleotides matching TRBD1. Trimming at V came to 4 bases and at J to 2 bases, leaving 3 bases not matched to a gene. Germline-derived CDR1 and CDR2 are SGHAT and FQNNGV. The CDR3 is 15 residues long. This CDR3 reads CASSYGTGGPYEQYF. The DNA of the CDR3 is TGTGCCAGCAGCTACGGGACAGGGGGCCCCTACGAGCAGTACTTC.

The genes are TRBV6-6 and TRBJ2-7, with D tentatively TRBD2 (6 bases). CDR3 size: 12 residues. With 9 bases removed from V and 5 bases from J, the gap between germline ends came to 14 bases. Per germline, CDR1 MNHNY and CDR2 SVGAGI (reference sequence). CDR3 coding DNA: TGTGCCAGTGGGGAACTAGCAGACGAGCAGTACTTC. Residues: CASGELADEQYF.

CDR3 sequence: CASSFPGGTYEQYF. The CDR3, as DNA: TGTGCCAGCTCTTTCCCAGGAGGAACCTACGAGCAGTACTTC. This sequence joins TRBV28 and TRBJ2-7; weak D call: TRBD2 (5 bases). The CDR3 has 14 residues. Germline CDR1 is MDHEN and CDR2 is SYDVKM. The ends were cut back, 8 bases at V and 2 bases at J, with 16 bases in the middle.

Remarks on this clone: Without the conserved terminal phenylalanine or tryptophan, this CDR3 likely stems from a read error. The genes are TRBV4-1 and TRBJ1-4; possible D gene TRBD1, 6 bases. V lost 0 bases, J lost 0 bases, and 8 bases lay in between. The CDR3 has 16 residues. Germline loops: CDR1 MGHRA, CDR2 YSYEKL. The chain's CDR3 is CASSQEGGATNEKLFV. The CDR3 DNA reads as TGCGCCAGCAGCCAAGAAGGGGGTGCAACTAATGAAAAACTGTTTGTT.

V usage is TRBV7-2 and J usage is TRBJ1-2, with a possible D match to TRBD1 (6 bases). Between the trimmed V and J ends, which lost 1 base and 5 bases, there was a span of 17 bases. The CDR3 is made up of 16 amino acids. The germline gives CDR1 SGHTA, CDR2 FQGNSA. The CDR3 is CASSLVVGEGDYGYTF. The CDR3, as DNA: TGTGCCAGCAGCTTAGTGGTGGGCGAGGGGGATTATGGCTACACCTTC.

This clone was picked up a small number of times. CDR3 protein: CSVEEAQTYEQYF. The CDR3 nucleotides read TGCAGCGTTGAAGAGGCCCAGACCTACGAGCAGTACTTC. The chain recombines TRBV29-1 with TRBJ2-7; no clear D. This CDR3 is 13 amino acids long. The V gene's germline CDR1 is SQVTM and CDR2 ANQGSEA. Trimming shortened V by 0 bases and J by 2 bases, and 8 bases separated the two germline ends.

V and J are TRBV6-1 and TRBJ2-1; 7 bases match TRBD2. Germline CDR1 reads MNHNS; CDR2 reads SASEGT. V gave up 0 bases and J gave up 5 bases; unmatched junction bases: 13. The CDR3 loop spans 18 amino acids. CDR3: CASSEALPAGVGDNEQFF. For the CDR3, the DNA is TGTGCCAGCAGTGAAGCGCTCCCTGCGGGGGTCGGCGACAATGAGCAGTTCTTC.

The chain recombines TRBV4-1 with TRBJ2-2; 7 positions match TRBD2. Germline values: CDR1 MGHRA, CDR2 YSYEKL. The CDR3 contains 18 residues. V gave up 2 bases and J gave up 4 bases; unmatched junction bases: 13. CDR3 residues: CASSQKRLAHVGTGELFF. Here the CDR3 DNA reads TGCGCCAGCAGCCAAAAGCGACTAGCCCATGTTGGCACCGGGGAGCTGTTTTTT.

This sequence joins TRBV12-5 and TRBJ2-2; 12 positions agree with TRBD2. The CDR3 has 16 amino acids. From germline, CDR1 is LGHNT and CDR2 FRNRAP. V lost 7 bases and J lost 2; bases outside the gene matches: 5. CDR3 sequence (DNA): TGTGCTAGTGCCCCTAGCGGGAGGGCCAACACCGGGGAGCTGTTTTTT. This gives the protein CASAPSGRANTGELFF.